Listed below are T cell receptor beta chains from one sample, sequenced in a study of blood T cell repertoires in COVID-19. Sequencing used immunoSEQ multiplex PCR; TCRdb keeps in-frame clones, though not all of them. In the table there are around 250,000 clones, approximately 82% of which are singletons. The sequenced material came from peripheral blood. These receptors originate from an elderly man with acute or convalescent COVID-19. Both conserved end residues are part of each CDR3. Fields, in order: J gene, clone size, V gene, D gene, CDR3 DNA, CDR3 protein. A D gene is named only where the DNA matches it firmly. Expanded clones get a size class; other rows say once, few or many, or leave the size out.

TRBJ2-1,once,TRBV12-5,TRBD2,TGTGCTAGTGGAGAGGGTAGCGGGAGGGCCCTCTACAATGAGCAGTTCTTC,CASGEGSGRALYNEQFF
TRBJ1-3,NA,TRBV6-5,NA,TGTGCCAGCAGTTACCAACAGGGCTCAGGAAACACCATATATTTT,CASSYQQGSGNTIYF
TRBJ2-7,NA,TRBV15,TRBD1,TGTGCCACCAGCAGAGGGGGACAGGGGTCCTACGAGCAGTACTTC,CATSRGGQGSYEQYF
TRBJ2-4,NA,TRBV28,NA,TGTGCCAGCACTGTCCCGGGGGCCAAAAACATTCAGTACTTC,CASTVPGAKNIQYF
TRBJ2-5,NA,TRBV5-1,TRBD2,TGCGCCAGCAGCTTGGGAGTCGGGGGGGCTGGAGAGACCCAGTACTTC,CASSLGVGGAGETQYF
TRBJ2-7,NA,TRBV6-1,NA,TGTGCCAGCAGTGCGTGGCGCGATACTAGTCTCTACGAGCAGTACTTC,CASSAWRDTSLYEQYF
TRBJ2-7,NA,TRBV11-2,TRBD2,TGTGCCAGCAGCTTAGGGGCGGGAGGGCTGTACGAGCAGTACTTC,CASSLGAGGLYEQYF
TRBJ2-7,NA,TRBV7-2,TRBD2,TGTGCCAGCAGCTTAGAAAAGACTAGCGGCCGCTACGAGCAGTACTTC,CASSLEKTSGRYEQYF
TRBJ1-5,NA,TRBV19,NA,TGTGCCAGTACGGGGGGCTCTCAGCCCCAGCATTTT,CASTGGSQPQHF
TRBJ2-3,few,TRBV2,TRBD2,TGTGCCAGCAGTGGTAGCGGGAGGGCAGATACGCAGTATTTT,CASSGSGRADTQYF
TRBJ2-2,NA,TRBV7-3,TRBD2,TGTGCCAGCAGCCCGGGGACTAGCGGGAGATGGGGCGGGGAGCTGTTTTTT,CASSPGTSGRWGGELFF
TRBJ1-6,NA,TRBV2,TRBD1,TGTGCCAGCGCTAGGACAGGAAATTCACCCCTCCACTTT,CASARTGNSPLHF
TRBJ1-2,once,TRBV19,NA,TGTGCCAGTAGTGGCAGGGATAATATCTATGGCTACACCTTC,CASSGRDNIYGYTF
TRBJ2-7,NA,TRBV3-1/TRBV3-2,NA,TGTGCCAGCAGCCAAGTAGGTTTCCCCAGGTACGAGCAGTACTTC,CASSQVGFPRYEQYF
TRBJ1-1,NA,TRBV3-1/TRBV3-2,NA,TGTGCCAGCAGCCAAGCGGTGAACACTGAAGCTTTCTTT,CASSQAVNTEAFF
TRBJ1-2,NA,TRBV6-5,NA,TGTGCCAGCAGTACATACGGGAAGTATGGCTACACCTTC,CASSTYGKYGYTF
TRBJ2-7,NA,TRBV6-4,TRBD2,TGTGCCAGCAGTGACCCCCCGGGAGGTGGCCACGAGCAGTACTTC,CASSDPPGGGHEQYF
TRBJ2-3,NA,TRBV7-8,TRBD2,TGTGCCAGCAGCTTATTGGTAGCTAGCGGGGGCACAGATACGCAGTATTTT,CASSLLVASGGTDTQYF
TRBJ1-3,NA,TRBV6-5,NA,TGTGCCAGCAGTTACTTGGGGCCTGGAAACACCATATATTTT,CASSYLGPGNTIYF
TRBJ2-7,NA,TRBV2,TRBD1,TGTGCCAGCAGTGAAGGGCTGGGACAGGGGCATTACGAGCAGTACTTC,CASSEGLGQGHYEQYF
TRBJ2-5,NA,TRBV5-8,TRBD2,TGTGCCAGCAGCTTGGGGGGACTAACCCAAGAGACCCAGTACTTC,CASSLGGLTQETQYF
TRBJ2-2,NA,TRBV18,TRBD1,TGTGCCAGCTCACCTTCGACAGGGGGCGCAGCCGGGGAGCTGTTTTTT,CASSPSTGGAAGELFF
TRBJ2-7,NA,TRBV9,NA,TGTGCCAGCAGCGAGGGGTTATACTCCTACGAGCAGTACTTC,CASSEGLYSYEQYF
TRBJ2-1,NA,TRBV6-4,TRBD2,TGTGCCAGCAGTGCGACAGGGACTAGCGGGAACAATGAGCAGTTCTTC,CASSATGTSGNNEQFF
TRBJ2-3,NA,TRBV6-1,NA,TGTGCCAGCAGTGAAACCTTGGGACTGGGCACAGATACGCAGTATTTT,CASSETLGLGTDTQYF
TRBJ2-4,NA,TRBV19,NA,TGTGCCAGTAGTATAGGGACATATGTTCAGTACTTC,CASSIGTYVQYF
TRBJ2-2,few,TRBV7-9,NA,TGTGCCAGCAGCTTCAGGGGCGCAGGCACCGGGGAGCTGTTTTTT,CASSFRGAGTGELFF
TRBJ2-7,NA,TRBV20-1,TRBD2,TGCAGTGCTAGTGGTCCCAGCGGGGTCTCCTACGAGCAGTACTTC,CSASGPSGVSYEQYF
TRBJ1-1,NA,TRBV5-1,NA,TGCGCCAGCAGCTTAGACAAGGCAACTGAAGCTTTCTTT,CASSLDKATEAFF
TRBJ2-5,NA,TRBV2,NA,TGTGCCAGCAGCGAAACAGAGTACCAAGAGACCCAGTACTTC,CASSETEYQETQYF
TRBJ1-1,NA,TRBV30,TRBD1,TGTGCCTGGGGGACAGGGGTGAACACTGAAGCTTTCTTT,CAWGTGVNTEAFF
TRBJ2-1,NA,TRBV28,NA,TGTGCCAGCAGTTTAGCTATCTCCTACAATGAGCAGTTCTTC,CASSLAISYNEQFF
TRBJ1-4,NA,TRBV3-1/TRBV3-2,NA,TGTGCCAGCAGCGACCCAGGGGAGGAAAAACTGTTTTTT,CASSDPGEEKLFF
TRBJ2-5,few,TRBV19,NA,TGTGCCAGTAGTATACTTCCCAGGGGCGGAGAGACCCAGTACTTC,CASSILPRGGETQYF
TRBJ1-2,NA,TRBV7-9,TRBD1,TGTGCCAGCAGAATGACAGGGAACTATGGCTACACCTTC,CASRMTGNYGYTF
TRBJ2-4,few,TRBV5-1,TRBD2,TGCGCCAGCAGCCTCAGGGCGGGAGGTGACATTCAGTACTTC,CASSLRAGGDIQYF
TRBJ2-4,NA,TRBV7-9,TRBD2,TGTGCCAGCAGCTCGGGGAGGGAAGCCAAAAACATTCAGTACTTC,CASSSGREAKNIQYF
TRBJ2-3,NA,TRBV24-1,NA,TGTGCCACCAGTGATCCCTCCTTGGCGCCCGGGGATACGCAGTATTTT,CATSDPSLAPGDTQYF
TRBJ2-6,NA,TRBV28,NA,TGTGCCAGCAGTCGAGGGGGTTCCGGGGCCAACGTCCTGACTTTC,CASSRGGSGANVLTF
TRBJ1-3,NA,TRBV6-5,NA,TGTGCCAGCAGGTCAGGGGTATCTGGAAACACCATATATTTT,CASRSGVSGNTIYF
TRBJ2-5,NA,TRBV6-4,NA,TGTGCCAGCAGTGACCTGTGGGGCTTGTACCAAGAGACCCAGTACTTC,CASSDLWGLYQETQYF
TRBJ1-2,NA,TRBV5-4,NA,TGTGCCAGCAGCTTGGAGGCAGGGTCTGGCTATGGCTACACCTTC,CASSLEAGSGYGYTF
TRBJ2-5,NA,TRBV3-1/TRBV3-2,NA,TGTGCCAGCAGCCCTTGGGGGCGCCCGGAGACCCAGTACTTC,CASSPWGRPETQYF
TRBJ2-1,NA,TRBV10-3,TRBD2,TGTGCCATCACCCCGACTAGCGGGGGGTGGGATGAGCAGTTCTTC,CAITPTSGGWDEQFF
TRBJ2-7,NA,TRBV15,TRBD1,TGTGCCACCAGCAGTCGGGACAGGGGGCTCTACGAGCAGTACTTC,CATSSRDRGLYEQYF
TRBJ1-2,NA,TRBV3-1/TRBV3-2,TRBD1,TGTGCCAGCAGCCGACTGACAGGGGACGATGGCTACACCTTC,CASSRLTGDDGYTF
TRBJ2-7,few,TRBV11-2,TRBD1,TGTGCCAGCATCTCTCACAGGGGACCCCGCTCCTACGAGCAGTACTTC,CASISHRGPRSYEQYF
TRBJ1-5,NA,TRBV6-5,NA,TGTGCCAGCAGTATACTTCAGGGGAGCAATCAGCCCCAGCATTTT,CASSILQGSNQPQHF
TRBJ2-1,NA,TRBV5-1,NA,TGCGCCAGCAGTAAGACGGACAGCTCCTACAATGAGCAGTTCTTC,CASSKTDSSYNEQFF
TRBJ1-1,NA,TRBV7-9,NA,TGTGCCAGCAGCTTGGGGGGGAACCCTGAAGCTTTCTTT,CASSLGGNPEAFF
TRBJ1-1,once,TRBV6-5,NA,TGTGCCAGCAGTAGAGGGAAGAACACTGAAGCTTTCTTT,CASSRGKNTEAFF
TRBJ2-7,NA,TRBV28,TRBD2,TGTGCCAGCAGTGGCAGCGGGAGTCGTATCTACGAGCAGTACTTC,CASSGSGSRIYEQYF
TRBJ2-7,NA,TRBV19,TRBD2,TGTGCCAGTAGTATAGGGACTAGCGGCTACGAGCAGTACTTC,CASSIGTSGYEQYF
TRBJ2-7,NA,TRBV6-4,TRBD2,TGTGCCAGCAGTGAAGGCGGGAGGGCCTACGAGCAGTACTTC,CASSEGGRAYEQYF
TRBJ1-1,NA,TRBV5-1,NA,TGCGCCAGCAGTCAGGACTTGAACACTGAAGCTTTCTTT,CASSQDLNTEAFF